A selection of T cell receptor beta chains follows, all from one sample in a study of blood T cell repertoires in COVID-19. Profiling relied on immunoSEQ multiplex PCR, and the TCRdb table lists in-frame clones only, not all of them. The sample yields 250,000 to 350,000 clones, around 90% seen once. The sample was peripheral blood. The origin of the receptors is a woman aged 45-60 years who had recovered from COVID-19. CDR3s include the opening cysteine and the closing phenylalanine or tryptophan. The order of the fields is J gene, V gene, D gene, clone size, CDR3 DNA, CDR3 protein. A D gene is named only where the DNA matches it firmly. Part of the rows lack a size; the others show once, few, many or a class for expanded clones.

j_gene: TRBJ1-1; v_gene: TRBV6-5; d_gene: NA; abundance: NA; CDR3nt: TGTGCCAGCAGTTATTCAGGGCTGATGAACACTGAAGCTTTCTTT; CDR3aa: CASSYSGLMNTEAFF
j_gene: TRBJ2-2; v_gene: TRBV7-6; d_gene: NA; abundance: NA; CDR3nt: TGTGCCAGCAGCTTCCTAGGTAACACCGGGGAGCTGTTTTTT; CDR3aa: CASSFLGNTGELFF
j_gene: TRBJ1-1; v_gene: TRBV5-4; d_gene: NA; abundance: once; CDR3nt: TGTGCCAGCAGCCGGAGACAGTCTCCGAACACTGAAGCTTTCTTT; CDR3aa: CASSRRQSPNTEAFF
j_gene: TRBJ2-7; v_gene: TRBV29-1; d_gene: TRBD2; abundance: NA; CDR3nt: TGCAGCGTGTCGGGACTAGCGGGAATCTACGAGCAGTACTTC; CDR3aa: CSVSGLAGIYEQYF
j_gene: TRBJ1-5; v_gene: TRBV6-5; d_gene: TRBD1; abundance: NA; CDR3nt: TGTGCCAGCAGTTCGCGACAGGGGGCGGTTGGGCCCCAGCATTTT; CDR3aa: CASSSRQGAVGPQHF
j_gene: TRBJ1-5; v_gene: TRBV25-1; d_gene: NA; abundance: once; CDR3nt: TGTGCCAGCAGTGGTCCTAATCAGCCCCAGCATTTT; CDR3aa: CASSGPNQPQHF
j_gene: TRBJ1-5; v_gene: TRBV7-6; d_gene: NA; abundance: NA; CDR3nt: TGTGCCAGCAGCCTAAGTTCCTCGGGGAATCAGCCCCAGCATTTT; CDR3aa: CASSLSSSGNQPQHF
j_gene: TRBJ2-5; v_gene: TRBV7-6; d_gene: NA; abundance: NA; CDR3nt: TGTGCCAGCAGCTTAGTCGGGGGGCCTAAAGAGACCCAGTACTTC; CDR3aa: CASSLVGGPKETQYF
j_gene: TRBJ1-6; v_gene: TRBV19; d_gene: TRBD1; abundance: NA; CDR3nt: TGTGCCAGTGGTATCCCACACAGGGGTCAGTCACCCCTCCACTTT; CDR3aa: CASGIPHRGQSPLHF
j_gene: TRBJ2-7; v_gene: TRBV9; d_gene: NA; abundance: NA; CDR3nt: TGTGCCAGCAGCCCACAGGGACCGGGTTACGAGCAGTACTTC; CDR3aa: CASSPQGPGYEQYF
j_gene: TRBJ2-5; v_gene: TRBV5-1; d_gene: TRBD2; abundance: NA; CDR3nt: TGCGCCAGCAGCTTGAGAGCTAGCGGGGGGTTTGGAGAGACCCAGTACTTC; CDR3aa: CASSLRASGGFGETQYF
j_gene: TRBJ1-2; v_gene: TRBV28; d_gene: NA; abundance: NA; CDR3nt: TGTGCCAGCAGTCCACAACGCACAGCCTATGGCTACACCTTC; CDR3aa: CASSPQRTAYGYTF
j_gene: TRBJ2-5; v_gene: TRBV3-1/TRBV3-2; d_gene: NA; abundance: once; CDR3nt: TGTGCCAGCAGCCAAGAGGGACTTTCGGAGACCCAGTACTTC; CDR3aa: CASSQEGLSETQYF
j_gene: TRBJ1-5; v_gene: TRBV7-2; d_gene: TRBD1; abundance: NA; CDR3nt: TGTGCCAGCAGCCAATGGACAGGTGATCAGCCCCAGCATTTT; CDR3aa: CASSQWTGDQPQHF
j_gene: TRBJ1-1; v_gene: TRBV18; d_gene: TRBD1; abundance: once; CDR3nt: TGTGCCAGCTCACGGGACAGACACAACACTGAAGCTTTCTTT; CDR3aa: CASSRDRHNTEAFF
j_gene: TRBJ1-2; v_gene: TRBV6-5; d_gene: NA; abundance: NA; CDR3nt: TGTGCCAGCCTAACAAGGAGGGATGTGCACTATGGCTACACCTTC; CDR3aa: CASLTRRDVHYGYTF
j_gene: TRBJ1-1; v_gene: TRBV6-5; d_gene: NA; abundance: NA; CDR3nt: TGTGCCAGCAGTTACGGTGGAGGACTCCAGAGTGAAGCTTTCTTT; CDR3aa: CASSYGGGLQSEAFF
j_gene: TRBJ2-7; v_gene: TRBV5-1; d_gene: NA; abundance: NA; CDR3nt: TGCGCCAGCAGCTACCAGGGATCCTACGAGCAGTACTTC; CDR3aa: CASSYQGSYEQYF
j_gene: TRBJ1-1; v_gene: TRBV29-1; d_gene: TRBD1; abundance: NA; CDR3nt: TGCAGCGCCCCTGGACAGGGCAGAAAAGCTTTCTTT; CDR3aa: CSAPGQGRKAFF
j_gene: TRBJ2-3; v_gene: TRBV21-1; d_gene: NA; abundance: once; CDR3nt: TGTGCCAGCAGCAAAGGTGGTAGCGGGAGAAAGGGCACAGATACGCAGTATTTT; CDR3aa: CASSKGGSGRKGTDTQYF
j_gene: TRBJ2-7; v_gene: TRBV23-1; d_gene: TRBD1; abundance: NA; CDR3nt: TGCGCCACCGCGACAGGGGGCGACGAGCAGTACTTC; CDR3aa: CATATGGDEQYF
j_gene: TRBJ2-1; v_gene: TRBV24-1; d_gene: NA; abundance: NA; CDR3nt: TGTGCCACCAGTGATTCCCTAGTTACCCGGGATGAGCAGTTCTTC; CDR3aa: CATSDSLVTRDEQFF
j_gene: TRBJ2-6; v_gene: TRBV19; d_gene: TRBD1; abundance: NA; CDR3nt: TGTGCCAGTAGTACTACGGTATTCAGGGGGCCAGATTCTGGGGCCAACGTCCTGACTTTC; CDR3aa: CASSTTVFRGPDSGANVLTF
j_gene: TRBJ2-3; v_gene: TRBV6-2/TRBV6-3; d_gene: TRBD1; abundance: NA; CDR3nt: TGTGCCAGCAGTGCAGGGACAGCAGCAGATACGCAGTATTTT; CDR3aa: CASSAGTAADTQYF
j_gene: TRBJ2-7; v_gene: TRBV9; d_gene: TRBD2; abundance: NA; CDR3nt: TGTGCCAGCAGCGGCAACCCTAGCGGGGGGGAACTCTACGAGCAGTACTTC; CDR3aa: CASSGNPSGGELYEQYF
j_gene: TRBJ2-5; v_gene: TRBV5-1; d_gene: TRBD1; abundance: NA; CDR3nt: TGCGCCAGCAGTACACAGGGGGCATTGGGAGAGACCCAGTACTTC; CDR3aa: CASSTQGALGETQYF
j_gene: TRBJ1-2; v_gene: TRBV11-2; d_gene: TRBD1; abundance: NA; CDR3nt: TGTGCCAGCAGCTCCCGGACAGGCTCTGGGGGCTACACCTTC; CDR3aa: CASSSRTGSGGYTF
j_gene: TRBJ1-2; v_gene: TRBV27; d_gene: TRBD1; abundance: NA; CDR3nt: TGTGCCAGCAGACGACGACAGGGCTATGGCTACACCTTC; CDR3aa: CASRRRQGYGYTF
j_gene: TRBJ2-4; v_gene: TRBV11-1; d_gene: NA; abundance: NA; CDR3nt: TGTGCCAGCAGCTTATCGGTAAGGGGCGGCATTCAGTACTTC; CDR3aa: CASSLSVRGGIQYF
j_gene: TRBJ2-7; v_gene: TRBV27; d_gene: NA; abundance: NA; CDR3nt: TGTGCCAGCAGTCCCCTCCCCCCCGAGCAGTACTTC; CDR3aa: CASSPLPPEQYF
j_gene: TRBJ2-7; v_gene: TRBV5-1; d_gene: TRBD1; abundance: NA; CDR3nt: TGCGCCAGCAGCTTGTCCGGGACAGGAGTATACGAGCAGTACTTC; CDR3aa: CASSLSGTGVYEQYF
j_gene: TRBJ2-4; v_gene: TRBV29-1; d_gene: NA; abundance: NA; CDR3nt: TGCAGCGTTGCCCAGGGAACAAACATTCAGTACTTC; CDR3aa: CSVAQGTNIQYF
j_gene: TRBJ1-2; v_gene: TRBV6-1; d_gene: TRBD1; abundance: NA; CDR3nt: TGTGCCAGCAGTGAAGCGTTTTACAGGGGCCATGGCTACACCTTC; CDR3aa: CASSEAFYRGHGYTF
j_gene: TRBJ1-1; v_gene: TRBV5-6; d_gene: TRBD1; abundance: NA; CDR3nt: TGTGCCAGCAGTAGGACAGGCAACACTGAAGCTTTCTTT; CDR3aa: CASSRTGNTEAFF
j_gene: TRBJ2-3; v_gene: TRBV30; d_gene: TRBD2; abundance: once; CDR3nt: TGTGCCACGTCCCAACTAGCGGCTAGCACAGATACGCAGTATTTT; CDR3aa: CATSQLAASTDTQYF
j_gene: TRBJ2-2; v_gene: TRBV30; d_gene: NA; abundance: NA; CDR3nt: TGTGCCTGGGGGTACAGGGTCCGCACCGGGGAGCTGTTTTTT; CDR3aa: CAWGYRVRTGELFF
j_gene: TRBJ2-3; v_gene: TRBV9; d_gene: NA; abundance: NA; CDR3nt: TGTGCCAGCAGCAGGGCGGGGCCCAGCACAGATACGCAGTATTTT; CDR3aa: CASSRAGPSTDTQYF
j_gene: TRBJ2-7; v_gene: TRBV10-2; d_gene: TRBD2; abundance: NA; CDR3nt: TGCGCCACCCGACCGACTAGCGGTAACTCCTACGAGCAGTACTTC; CDR3aa: CATRPTSGNSYEQYF
j_gene: TRBJ1-5; v_gene: TRBV28; d_gene: NA; abundance: NA; CDR3nt: TGTGCCAGCAGTTTAGTGCGGACAAATCAGCCCCAGCATTTT; CDR3aa: CASSLVRTNQPQHF
j_gene: TRBJ1-6; v_gene: TRBV5-6; d_gene: TRBD1; abundance: once; CDR3nt: TGTGCCAGCAGCCGGGACAGGTATAATTCACCCCTCCACTTT; CDR3aa: CASSRDRYNSPLHF